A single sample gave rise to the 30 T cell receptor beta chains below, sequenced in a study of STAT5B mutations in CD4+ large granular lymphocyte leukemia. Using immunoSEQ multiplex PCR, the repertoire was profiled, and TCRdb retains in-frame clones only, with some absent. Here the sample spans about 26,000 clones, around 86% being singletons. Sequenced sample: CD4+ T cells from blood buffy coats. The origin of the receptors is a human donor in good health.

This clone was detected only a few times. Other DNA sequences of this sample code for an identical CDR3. The DNA for the CDR3 is TGTGCCAGCAGTGGACAGGGTATGAGCTCCTATAATTCACCCCTCCACTTT. Its translation: CASSGQGMSSYNSPLHF. The chain employs TRBV2 and TRBJ1-6, with 7 bases lining up with TRBD1. The CDR3 loop spans 17 amino acids. V shed 4 bases and J 0 bases; nucleotides not matched to a gene: 6. Looked up from germline, CDR1 is SNHLY and CDR2 is FYNNEI. The whole variable domain, filled in from reference TRBV2 and TRBJ1-6, reads EPEVTQTPSHQVTQMGQEVILRCVPISNHLYFYWYRQILGQKVEFLVSFYNNEISEKSEIFDDQFSVERPDGSNFTLKIRSTKLEDSAMYFCASSGQGMSSYNSPLHFGNGTRLTVT.

The CDR3 DNA reads as TGTGCCAGTAGTCCGTCCAGGGGGCGCGGAAAGAACACTGAAGCTTTCTTT. This translates into CASSPSRGRGKNTEAFF. The rearrangement joins TRBV19 to TRBJ1-1; 8 nucleotides line up with TRBD1. Germline V gives CDR1 LNHDA, CDR2 SQIVND (reference sequence). J lost 1 base, V lost 5 bases, and 12 bases had no gene match. CDR3 length equals 17 residues.

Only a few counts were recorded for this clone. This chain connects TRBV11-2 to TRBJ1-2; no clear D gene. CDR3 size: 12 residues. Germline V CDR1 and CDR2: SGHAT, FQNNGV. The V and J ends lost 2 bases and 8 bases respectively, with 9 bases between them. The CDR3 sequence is CASSLSLAGYTF. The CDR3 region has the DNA TGTGCCAGCAGCTTATCCTTGGCCGGCTACACCTTC.

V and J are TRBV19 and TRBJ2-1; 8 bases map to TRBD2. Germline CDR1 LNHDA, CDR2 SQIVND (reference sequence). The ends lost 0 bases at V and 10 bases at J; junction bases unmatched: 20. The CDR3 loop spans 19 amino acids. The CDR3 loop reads CASSIEERELFQLGAEQFF. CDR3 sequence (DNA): TGTGCCAGTAGTATAGAGGAGCGGGAGCTGTTCCAACTAGGGGCAGAGCAGTTCTTC.

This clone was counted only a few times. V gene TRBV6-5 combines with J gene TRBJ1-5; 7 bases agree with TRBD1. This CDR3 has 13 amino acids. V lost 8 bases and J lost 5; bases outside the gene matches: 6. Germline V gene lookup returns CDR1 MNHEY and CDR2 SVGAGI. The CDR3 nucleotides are TGTGCCAGCGCCGGGACAGTGTATCAGCCCCAGCATTTT. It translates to CASAGTVYQPQHF.

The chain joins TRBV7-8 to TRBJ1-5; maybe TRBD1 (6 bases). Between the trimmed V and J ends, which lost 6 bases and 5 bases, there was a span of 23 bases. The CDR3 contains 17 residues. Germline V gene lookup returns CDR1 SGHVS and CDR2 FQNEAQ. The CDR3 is CASRAGRGPPNDQPQHF. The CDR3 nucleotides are TGTGCCAGCAGGGCCGGCAGGGGTCCCCCCAATGATCAGCCCCAGCATTTT.

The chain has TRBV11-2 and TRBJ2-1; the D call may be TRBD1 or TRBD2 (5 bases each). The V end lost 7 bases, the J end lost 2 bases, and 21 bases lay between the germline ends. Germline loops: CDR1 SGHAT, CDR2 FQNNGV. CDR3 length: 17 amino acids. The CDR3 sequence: CASILTGPPATYNEQFF. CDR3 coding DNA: TGTGCCAGCATTCTAACGGGACCACCGGCAACCTACAATGAGCAGTTCTTC. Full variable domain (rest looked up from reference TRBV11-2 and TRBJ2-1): EAGVAQSPRYKIIEKRQSVAFWCNPISGHATLYWYQQILGQGPKLLIQFQNNGVVDDSQLPKDRFSAERLKGVDSTLKIQPAKLEDSAVYLCASILTGPPATYNEQFFGPGTRLTVL.

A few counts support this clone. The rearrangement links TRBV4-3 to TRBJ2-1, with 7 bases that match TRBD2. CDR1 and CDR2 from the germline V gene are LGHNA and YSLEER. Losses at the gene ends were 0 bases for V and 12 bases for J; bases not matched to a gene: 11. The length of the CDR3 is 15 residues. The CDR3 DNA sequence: TGCGCCAGCAGCCAAGATATCGGACTAGGTCTGGGGCAGTTCTTC. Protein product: CASSQDIGLGLGQFF.

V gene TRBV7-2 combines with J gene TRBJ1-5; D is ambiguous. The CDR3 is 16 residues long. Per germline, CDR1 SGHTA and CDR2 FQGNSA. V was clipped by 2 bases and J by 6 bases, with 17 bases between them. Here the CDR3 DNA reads TGTGCCAGCAGCTTAATGGGTTCGGGTATAGGTCAGCCCCAGCATTTT. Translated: CASSLMGSGIGQPQHF. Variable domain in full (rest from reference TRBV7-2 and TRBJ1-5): GAGVSQSPSNKVTEKGKDVELRCDPISGHTALYWYRQSLGQGLEFLIYFQGNSAPDKSGLPSDRFSAERTGGSVSTLTIQRTQQEDSAVYLCASSLMGSGIGQPQHFGDGTRLSIL.

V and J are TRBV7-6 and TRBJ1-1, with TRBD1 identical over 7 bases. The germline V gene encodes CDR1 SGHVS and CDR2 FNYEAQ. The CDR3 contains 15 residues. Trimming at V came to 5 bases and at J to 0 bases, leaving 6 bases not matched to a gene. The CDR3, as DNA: TGTGCCAGCAGCGCCAACAGGGGCATGAACACTGAAGCTTTCTTT. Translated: CASSANRGMNTEAFF.

In DNA form, the CDR3 reads TGTGCCACAAAATTGGGCGGGGGGAGCCGGAACACTGAAGCTTTCTTT. This codes for CATKLGGGSRNTEAFF. The chain carries TRBV28 and TRBJ1-1; tentative D call: TRBD1 (5 bases). Germline V lookup: CDR1 MDHEN, CDR2 SYDVKM. The CDR3 extends over 16 amino acids. Deletions cut 10 bases from V and 1 base from J, with 22 bases between. The whole variable domain, filled in from reference TRBV28 and TRBJ1-1, reads DVKVTQSSRYLVKRTGEKVFLECVQDMDHENMFWYRQDPGLGLRLIYFSYDVKMKEKGDIPEGYSVSREKKERFSLILESASTNQTSMYLCATKLGGGSRNTEAFFGQGTRLTVV.

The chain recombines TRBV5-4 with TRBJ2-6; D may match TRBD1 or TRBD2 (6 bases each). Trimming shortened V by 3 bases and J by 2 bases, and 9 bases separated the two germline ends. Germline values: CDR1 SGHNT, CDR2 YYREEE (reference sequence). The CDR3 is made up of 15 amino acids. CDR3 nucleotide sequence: TGTGCCAGCAGCTCCGGGGGCGCTGGGGCCAACGTCCTGACTTTC. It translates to CASSSGGAGANVLTF.

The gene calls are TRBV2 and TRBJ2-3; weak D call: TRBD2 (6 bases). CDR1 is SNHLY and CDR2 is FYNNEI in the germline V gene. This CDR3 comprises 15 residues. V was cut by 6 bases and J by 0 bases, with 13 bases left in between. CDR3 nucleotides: TGTGCCAGCAGGCAACGACTAGAAAGCACAGATACGCAGTATTTT. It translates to CASRQRLESTDTQYF.

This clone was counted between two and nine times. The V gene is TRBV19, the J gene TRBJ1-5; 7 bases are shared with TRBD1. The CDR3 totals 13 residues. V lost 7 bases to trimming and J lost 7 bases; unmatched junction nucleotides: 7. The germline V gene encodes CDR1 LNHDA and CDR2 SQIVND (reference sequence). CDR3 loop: CASTVDRIQPQHF. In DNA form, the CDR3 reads TGTGCCAGTACCGTGGACAGGATACAGCCCCAGCATTTT.

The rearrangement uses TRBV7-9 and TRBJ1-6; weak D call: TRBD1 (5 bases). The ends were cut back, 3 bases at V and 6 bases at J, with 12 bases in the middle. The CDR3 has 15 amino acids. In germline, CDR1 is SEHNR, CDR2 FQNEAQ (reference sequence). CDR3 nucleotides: TGTGCCAGCAGCTTGTCTGCAGGGTTTAATTCACCCCTCCACTTT. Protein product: CASSLSAGFNSPLHF.

The CDR3 region is CASTSAGVADTQYF. The DNA for the CDR3 is TGTGCCAGCACGTCGGCAGGGGTGGCAGATACGCAGTATTTT. The chain has TRBV28 and TRBJ2-3, with D maybe TRBD1 (6 bases). With 7 bases removed from V and 4 bases from J, the gap between germline ends came to 15 bases. There are 14 residues in the CDR3. CDR1 is MDHEN and CDR2 is SYDVKM in the germline V gene.

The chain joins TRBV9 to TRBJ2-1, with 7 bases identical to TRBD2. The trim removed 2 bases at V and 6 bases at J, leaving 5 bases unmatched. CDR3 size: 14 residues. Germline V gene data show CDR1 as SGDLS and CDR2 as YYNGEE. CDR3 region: CASSVGGGINEQFF. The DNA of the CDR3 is TGTGCCAGCAGCGTGGGGGGAGGGATCAATGAGCAGTTCTTC.

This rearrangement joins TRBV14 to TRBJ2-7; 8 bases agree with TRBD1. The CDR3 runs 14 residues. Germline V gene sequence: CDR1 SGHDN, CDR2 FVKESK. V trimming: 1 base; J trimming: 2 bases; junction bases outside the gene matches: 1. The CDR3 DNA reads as TGTGCCAGCAGCCAAGGACAGGGGCCCTACGAGCAGTACGTC. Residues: CASSQGQGPYEQYV.

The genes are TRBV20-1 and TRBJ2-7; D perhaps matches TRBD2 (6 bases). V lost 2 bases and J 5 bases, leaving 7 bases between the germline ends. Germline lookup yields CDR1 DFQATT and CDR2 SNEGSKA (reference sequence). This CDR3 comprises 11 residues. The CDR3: CSARSGDEQYV. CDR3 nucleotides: TGCAGTGCTAGATCGGGGGACGAGCAGTACGTC.

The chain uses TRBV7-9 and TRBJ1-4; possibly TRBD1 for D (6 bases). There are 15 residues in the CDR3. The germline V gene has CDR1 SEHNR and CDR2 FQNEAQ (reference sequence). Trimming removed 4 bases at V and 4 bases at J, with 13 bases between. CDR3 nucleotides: TGTGCCAGCAGCTCCTTCCAGGGGCATAATGAAAAACTGTTTTTT. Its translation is CASSSFQGHNEKLFF.

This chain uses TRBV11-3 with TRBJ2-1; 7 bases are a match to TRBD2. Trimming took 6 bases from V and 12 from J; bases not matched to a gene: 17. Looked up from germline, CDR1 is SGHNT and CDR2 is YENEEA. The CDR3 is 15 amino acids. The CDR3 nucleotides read TGTGCCAGCAGGTTACGGCGCGGGAGAGGCGGCGGGCAGTTCTTC. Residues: CASRLRRGRGGGQFF.

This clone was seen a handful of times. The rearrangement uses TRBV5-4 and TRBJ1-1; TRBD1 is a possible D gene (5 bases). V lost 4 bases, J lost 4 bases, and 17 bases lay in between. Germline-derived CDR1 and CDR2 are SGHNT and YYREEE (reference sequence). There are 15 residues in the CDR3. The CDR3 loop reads CASSGRGQGLTEAFF. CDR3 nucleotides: TGTGCCAGCAGCGGACGAGGCCAGGGTCTCACTGAAGCTTTCTTT.

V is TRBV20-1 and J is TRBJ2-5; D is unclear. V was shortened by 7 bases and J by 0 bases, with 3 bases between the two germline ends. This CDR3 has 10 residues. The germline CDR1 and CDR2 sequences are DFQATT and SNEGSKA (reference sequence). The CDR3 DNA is TGCAGTGTGTACCAAGAGACCCAGTACTTC. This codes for CSVYQETQYF.

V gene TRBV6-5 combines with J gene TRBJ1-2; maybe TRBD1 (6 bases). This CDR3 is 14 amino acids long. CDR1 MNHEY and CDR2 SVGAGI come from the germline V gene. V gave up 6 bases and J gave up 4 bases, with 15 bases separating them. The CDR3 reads CASRRGEGIYGYTF. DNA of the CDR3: TGTGCCAGCAGGAGGGGGGAAGGAATCTATGGCTACACCTTC.

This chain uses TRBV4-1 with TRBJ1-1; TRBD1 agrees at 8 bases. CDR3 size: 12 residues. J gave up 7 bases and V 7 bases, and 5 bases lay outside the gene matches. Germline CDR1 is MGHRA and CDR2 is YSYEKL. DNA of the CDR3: TGCGCCAGCACCCGACAGGGGTATGAAGCTTTCTTT. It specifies CASTRQGYEAFF.

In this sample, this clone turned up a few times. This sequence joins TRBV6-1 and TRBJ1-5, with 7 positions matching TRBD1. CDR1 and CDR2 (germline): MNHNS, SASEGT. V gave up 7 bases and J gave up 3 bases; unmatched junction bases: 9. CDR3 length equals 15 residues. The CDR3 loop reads CASTLGGTDNQPQHF. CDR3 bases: TGTGCCAGCACCCTCGGGGGGACAGACAATCAGCCCCAGCATTTT.

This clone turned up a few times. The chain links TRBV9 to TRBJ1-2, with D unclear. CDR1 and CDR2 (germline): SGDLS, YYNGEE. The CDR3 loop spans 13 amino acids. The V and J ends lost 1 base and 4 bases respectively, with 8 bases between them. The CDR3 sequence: CASSVMGSYGYTF. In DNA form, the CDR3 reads TGTGCCAGCAGCGTAATGGGCTCCTATGGCTACACCTTC.

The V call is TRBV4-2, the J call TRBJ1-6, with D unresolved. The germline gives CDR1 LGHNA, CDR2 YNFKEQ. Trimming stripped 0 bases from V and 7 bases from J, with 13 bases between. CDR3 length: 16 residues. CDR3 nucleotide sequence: TGTGCCAGCAGCCAAGATAAACGGGGAGACAATTCACCCCTCCACTTT. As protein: CASSQDKRGDNSPLHF.

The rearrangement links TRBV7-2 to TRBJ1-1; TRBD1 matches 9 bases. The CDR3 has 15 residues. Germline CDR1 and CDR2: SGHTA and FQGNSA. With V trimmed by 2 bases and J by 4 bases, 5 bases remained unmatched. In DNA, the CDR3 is TGTGCCAGCAGCTTACTGACAGGGGGGGGCACTGAAGCTTTCTTT. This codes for CASSLLTGGGTEAFF.

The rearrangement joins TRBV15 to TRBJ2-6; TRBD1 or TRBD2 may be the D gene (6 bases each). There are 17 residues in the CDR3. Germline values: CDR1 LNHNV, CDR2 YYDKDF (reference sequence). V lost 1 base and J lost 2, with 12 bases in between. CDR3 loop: CATSRGRGTAGANVLTF. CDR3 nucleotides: TGTGCCACCAGCAGAGGGAGGGGGACCGCTGGGGCCAACGTCCTGACTTTC.